The rows below give T cell receptor beta chains drawn from one sample of a study of OX40 agonist ivuxolimab in advanced cancers. The method was immunoSEQ multiplex PCR; TCRdb's version includes in-frame clones alone and lacks a portion of them. The repertoire consists of about 23,000 clones, with 75% to 85% occurring once and the leading ten covering about 2%. Specimen: CD4+ or CD8+ T cells sorted from blood, collected in a trial of the OX40 agonist ivuxolimab. These receptor sequences come from an adult with an advanced solid tumor such as melanoma, head and neck, liver or kidney cancer. The CDR3 runs from the conserved cysteine through the conserved F or W. A D gene is named only where the DNA matches it firmly. Only some rows state a clone size, as once, few, many or a class for expanded clones.

D: -; J: TRBJ2-2; V: TRBV7-2; size: -; DNA: TGTGCCAGCAGCTTAGTCGGCACCGGGCGGTTCACCGGGGAGCTGTTTTTT; CDR3: CASSLVGTGRFTGELFF
D: -; J: TRBJ1-1; V: TRBV30; size: -; DNA: TGTGCCTGGAGGGGCTTAGGGGTGGGCGCTGAAGCTTTCTTT; CDR3: CAWRGLGVGAEAFF
D: -; J: TRBJ1-1; V: TRBV19; size: -; DNA: TGTGCCAGTAGTATGGGAACAAATGAAGCTTTCTTT; CDR3: CASSMGTNEAFF
D: TRBD2; J: TRBJ2-2; V: TRBV19; size: -; DNA: TGTGCCAGTAGTATTGACAGCGGGGGGAACACCGGGGAGCTGTTTTTT; CDR3: CASSIDSGGNTGELFF
D: -; J: TRBJ1-2; V: TRBV7-3; size: -; DNA: TGTGCCAGCAGCCCACGGGCTAGGGATCCGGATGGCTACACCTTC; CDR3: CASSPRARDPDGYTF
D: -; J: TRBJ1-1; V: TRBV4-2; size: few; DNA: TGTGCCAGCAGCCCTAGGGAGGGGCAAAGGAACACTGAAGCTTTCTTT; CDR3: CASSPREGQRNTEAFF
D: TRBD1; J: TRBJ2-2; V: TRBV29-1; size: -; DNA: TGCAGCGTCCTCCTGGGGACAGGAGGCACCGGGGAGCTGTTTTTT; CDR3: CSVLLGTGGTGELFF
D: -; J: TRBJ2-7; V: TRBV7-9; size: few; DNA: TGTGCCAGCAGCTTAGCGCCAAAGCGGGACATCTCCTACGAGCAGTACTTC; CDR3: CASSLAPKRDISYEQYF
D: -; J: TRBJ1-1; V: TRBV2; size: -; DNA: TGTGCCAGCGGCAGGCTATACACTGAAGCTTTCTTT; CDR3: CASGRLYTEAFF
D: -; J: TRBJ1-3; V: TRBV7-2; size: -; DNA: TGTGCCAGCAGCTTTCTCCCGGGCGCCTCTGGAAACACCATATATTTT; CDR3: CASSFLPGASGNTIYF
D: TRBD1; J: TRBJ1-1; V: TRBV30; size: -; DNA: TGTGCCTGCACCGGGGTGAGACAGGGGTTGGATTTTACTGAAGCTTTCTTT; CDR3: CACTGVRQGLDFTEAFF
D: TRBD1; J: TRBJ2-1; V: TRBV18; size: -; DNA: TGTGCCAGCCCACTCTCGGGACAGGGGATCAATGAGCAGTTCTTC; CDR3: CASPLSGQGINEQFF
D: TRBD2; J: TRBJ2-7; V: TRBV11-2; size: -; DNA: TGTGCCAGCAGCTTAGATCGCAGACTAGCGGGAGCCGAGCAGTACTTC; CDR3: CASSLDRRLAGAEQYF